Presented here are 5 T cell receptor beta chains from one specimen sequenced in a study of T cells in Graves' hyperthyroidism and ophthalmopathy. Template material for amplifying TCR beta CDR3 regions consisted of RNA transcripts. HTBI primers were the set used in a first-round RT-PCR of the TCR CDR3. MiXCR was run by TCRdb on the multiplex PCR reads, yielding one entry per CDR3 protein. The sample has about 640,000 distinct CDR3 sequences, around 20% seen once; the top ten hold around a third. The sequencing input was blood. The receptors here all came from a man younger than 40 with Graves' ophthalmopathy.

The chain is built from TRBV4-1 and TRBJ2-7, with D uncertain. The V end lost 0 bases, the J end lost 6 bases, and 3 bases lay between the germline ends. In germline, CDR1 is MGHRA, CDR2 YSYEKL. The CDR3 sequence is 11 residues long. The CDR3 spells CASSQESEQYF. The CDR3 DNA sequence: TGCGCCAGCAGCCAAGAGAGCGAGCAGTACTTC.

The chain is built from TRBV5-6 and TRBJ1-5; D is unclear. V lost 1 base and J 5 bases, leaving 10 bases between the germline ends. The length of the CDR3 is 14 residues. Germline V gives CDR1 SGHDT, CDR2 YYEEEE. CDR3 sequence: CASSLHRADQPQHF. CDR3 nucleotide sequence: TGTGCCAGCAGCTTGCATAGGGCGGATCAGCCCCAGCATTTT.

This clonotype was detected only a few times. The CDR3 sequence: CASSRRQGGFYNEQFF. CDR3 DNA sequence: TGTGCCAGCAGCCGACGACAGGGAGGGTTTTACAATGAGCAGTTCTTC. V is TRBV5-6 and J is TRBJ2-1; D is perhaps TRBD1 or TRBD2 (7 bases each). Germline V gene lookup returns CDR1 SGHDT and CDR2 YYEEEE. The CDR3 is made up of 16 amino acids. V dropped 4 bases and J dropped 4 bases, with 18 bases sitting between them.

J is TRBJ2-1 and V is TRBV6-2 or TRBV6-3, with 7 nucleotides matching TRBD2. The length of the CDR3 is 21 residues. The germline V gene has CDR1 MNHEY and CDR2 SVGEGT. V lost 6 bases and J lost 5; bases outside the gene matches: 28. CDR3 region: CASSPRLAGAFILAANNEQFF. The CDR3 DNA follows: TGTGCCAGCAGCCCTCGTCTCGCCGGTGCATTTATCCTAGCGGCAAACAATGAGCAGTTCTTC.

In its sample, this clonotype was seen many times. CDR3 loop: CASSLLLLRTSETQETQYF. The CDR3 region has the DNA TGTGCCAGCAGTTTACTCCTGCTAAGGACTAGCGAGACCCAAGAGACCCAGTACTTC. J is TRBJ2-5 and V is TRBV28; 9 nucleotides align to TRBD2. J lost 1 base, V lost 2 bases, and 14 bases had no gene match. This CDR3 is 19 amino acids long. From germline, CDR1 is MDHEN and CDR2 SYDVKM.